This entry is about one T cell receptor beta chain. The data derive from a study of blood T cell repertoires in COVID-19. Study-wide background: Acute-phase and convalescent COVID-19 samples originated in the United States, Italy and Spain. In each case, the material was cDNA or gDNA derived from T cells, B-cell-depleted T cells, or PBMCs.

In the authors' workflow: The authors estimated nucleated cell counts from reference gene primer amplification. The data were produced by immunoSEQ multiplex PCR, yet TCRdb's version contains in-frame clones alone and is incomplete. V, J and clone size derive from that table, while D and trimming were established from the DNA sequence. Here the sample spans 75,000 to 95,000 clones, approximately 78% being singletons. There are 13 residues in the CDR3. V gave up 1 base and J gave up 3 bases; unmatched junction bases: 1. Germline V lookup: CDR1 SQVTM, CDR2 ANQGSEA. While infection was still active, Seattle patients were enrolled and then followed longitudinally.

The sequenced material came from peripheral blood. This chain uses TRBV29-1 with TRBJ1-2; 8 bases are shared with TRBD1. This TCR came from a man aged 55 to 70 with COVID-19, enrolled during active disease. CDR3 sequence (DNA): TGCAGCGTTGAAGGGGGACAGGACTATGGCTACACCTTC. This sequence encodes CSVEGGQDYGYTF.